This T cell receptor (beta chain) derives from a study of T-cell memory formation after mild COVID-19 (dated by TCRdb to the early 2020s). Background for the entire study: TCR sequence clusters from the two donors were found to be largely donor specific. The cohort was made up of two young adult volunteers, one female and one male, who were previously healthy. In a couple of donors, T-cell clones that expanded and contracted after mild COVID-19 were followed by sequencing TCRalpha and TCRbeta repertoires longitudinally. Study-wide conclusions, independent of this receptor: Clones that contracted from day 15 to 85 showed balanced CD4/CD8 phenotypes, whereas a second wave of clones that expanded from day 15 to 37 leaned towards CD4+. Contracting CD4+ clones were located mainly in the CM and EM memory subsets, whereas CD8+ clones were found to be enriched in EMRA. Only two mild cases were covered by the study, and larger cohorts that include severe cases with pre-infection samples were considered necessary. Whether the second-wave clones peaking on day 37 were SARS-CoV-2 specific was not confirmed. Some responding clones were detected in pre-infection memory, suggesting pre-existing cross-reactive memory T cells joined the SARS-CoV-2 response.

Sequencing was performed on an Illumina NovaSeq 6000. cDNA libraries for TCRalpha and TCRbeta were prepared by 5'RACE using constant-segment primers, with sample barcodes and unique molecular identifiers added. Trizol reagent was used to extract RNA from every sample. Amplification of the libraries took two PCR steps, and the second step added a second sample barcode plus Illumina TruSeq adapters. The libraries were sequenced on an Illumina NovaSeq using 2 x 150 bp paired-end reads. The source study handled its data this way. The reads were demultiplexed and collapsed into UMI-guided consensus sequences using migec v1.2.7. Using mixcr v2.1.11, UMI consensuses were aligned to TRA and TRB V and J templates and then assembled into clonotypes. Clonotypes were classified as expanded or contracted when called significant by both edgeR and NoisET, with noise models trained on biological replicates. For edgeR calls, a false discovery rate-adjusted p below 0.01 and a log2 fold-change threshold of 1 were applied. As an exploratory analysis of dynamics, max-normalized trajectories of the 1000 most abundant clonotypes were examined with PCA combined with hierarchical clustering. The CD4 or CD8 phenotype of responding clones was assigned using the separately sequenced CD4+ and CD8+ repertoires. TCRdb's own reprocessing of the public reads used fastp at Q25 and MiXCR and kept productive beta chains. Rows merge per CDR3 protein into single entries with the most common DNA and genes. What appears here as the V and J calls and clone size reflects TCRdb's work, not the paper's. In this sample the table shows some 70,000 distinct CDR3 sequences, approximately 16% of which occur a single time. The top ten constitute around 29% of the sample.

Note on this clonotype: Its antigen is not yet known. No much larger clone exists at a distance of one base, and base qualities are not known.

PBMCs were isolated by Ficoll-Paque density gradient centrifugation. CDR1 and CDR2 are drawn from the germline V gene (reference sequence): SEHNR, FQNEAQ. V sheds 5 bases and J sheds 7 bases, leaving 8 bases between their ends. The CDR3 holds 12 amino acids from the cysteine to the phenylalanine. Only the CDR3 DNA stays, 36 bases, in frame from base 1. The receptor was isolated from an adult woman who had mild COVID-19 (a few samples of this study predate the infection). The sample titles of this study are shuffled in the database, so cell type and time point are left out; the donor was told from shared clones. Material: PBMCs or a T cell subset sorted from them (not recorded which). The sequence links TRBV7-9 to TRBJ2-2; a tentative D match to TRBD1 spans 6 bases. The bases are TGTGCCAGCAGCCAACAGGGCGGGGAGCTGTTTTTT. Translated, it reads CASSQQGGELFF.